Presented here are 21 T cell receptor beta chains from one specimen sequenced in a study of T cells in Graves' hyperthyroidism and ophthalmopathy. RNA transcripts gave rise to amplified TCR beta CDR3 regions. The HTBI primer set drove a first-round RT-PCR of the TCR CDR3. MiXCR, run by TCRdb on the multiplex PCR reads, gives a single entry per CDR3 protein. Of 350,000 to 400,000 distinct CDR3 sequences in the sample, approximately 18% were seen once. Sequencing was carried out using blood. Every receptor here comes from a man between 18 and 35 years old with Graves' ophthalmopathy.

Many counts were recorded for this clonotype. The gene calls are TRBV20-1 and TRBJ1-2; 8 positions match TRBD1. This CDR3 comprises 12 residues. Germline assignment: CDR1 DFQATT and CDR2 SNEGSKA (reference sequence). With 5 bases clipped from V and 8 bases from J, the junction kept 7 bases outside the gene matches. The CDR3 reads CSAPQTGDGYTF. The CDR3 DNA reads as TGCAGTGCTCCTCAGACAGGGGACGGCTACACCTTC.

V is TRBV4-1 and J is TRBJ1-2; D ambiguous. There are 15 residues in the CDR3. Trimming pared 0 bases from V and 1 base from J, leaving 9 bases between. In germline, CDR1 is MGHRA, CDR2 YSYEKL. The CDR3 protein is CASSQDRAFNYGYTF. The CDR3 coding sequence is TGCGCCAGCAGCCAAGATCGCGCGTTTAACTATGGCTACACCTTC.

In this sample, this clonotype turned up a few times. DNA for the CDR3: TGTGCCAGTAGTATACCGGGACAGCTTAACTATGGCTACACCTTC. This sequence encodes CASSIPGQLNYGYTF. The chain carries TRBV19 and TRBJ1-2; TRBD1 matches at 7 bases. In germline, CDR1 is LNHDA, CDR2 SQIVND (reference sequence). Unmatched junction bases numbered 4, after V lost 2 bases and J lost 1 base. The CDR3 sequence is 15 residues long.

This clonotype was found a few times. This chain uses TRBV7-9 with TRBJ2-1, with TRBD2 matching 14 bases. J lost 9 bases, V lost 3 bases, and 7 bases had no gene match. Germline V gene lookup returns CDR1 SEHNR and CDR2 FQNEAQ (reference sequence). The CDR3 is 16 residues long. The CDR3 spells CASSLRTSGGRGEQFF. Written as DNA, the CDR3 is TGTGCCAGCAGCTTGAGGACTAGCGGGGGGCGGGGTGAGCAGTTCTTC.

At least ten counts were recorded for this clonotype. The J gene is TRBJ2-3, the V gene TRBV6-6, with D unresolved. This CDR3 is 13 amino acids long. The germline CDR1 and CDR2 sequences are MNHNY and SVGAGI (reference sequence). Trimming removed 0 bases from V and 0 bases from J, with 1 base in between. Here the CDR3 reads CASSYSSTDTQYF. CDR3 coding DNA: TGTGCCAGCAGTTACTCGAGCACAGATACGCAGTATTTT.

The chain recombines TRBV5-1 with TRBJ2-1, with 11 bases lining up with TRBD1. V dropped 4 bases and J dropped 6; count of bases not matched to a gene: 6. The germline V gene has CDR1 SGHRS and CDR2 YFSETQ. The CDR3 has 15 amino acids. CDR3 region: CASSKGQGVSNEQFF. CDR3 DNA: TGCGCCAGCAGCAAGGGACAGGGGGTATCCAATGAGCAGTTCTTC.

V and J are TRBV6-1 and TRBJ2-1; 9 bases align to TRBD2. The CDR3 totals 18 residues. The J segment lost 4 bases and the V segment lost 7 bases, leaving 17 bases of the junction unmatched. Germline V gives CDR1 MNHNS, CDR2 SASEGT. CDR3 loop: CASNPFSGGASPYNEQFF. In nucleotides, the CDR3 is TGTGCCAGCAACCCATTTAGCGGGGGCGCTTCCCCGTACAATGAGCAGTTCTTC.

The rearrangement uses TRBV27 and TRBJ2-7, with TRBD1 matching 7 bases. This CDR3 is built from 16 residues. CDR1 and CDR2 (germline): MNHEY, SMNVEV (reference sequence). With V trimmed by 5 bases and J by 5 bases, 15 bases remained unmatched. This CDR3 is CASSTLRGGSRDEQYF. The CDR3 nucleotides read TGTGCCAGCAGTACCCTCCGAGGGGGCAGCAGGGACGAGCAGTACTTC.

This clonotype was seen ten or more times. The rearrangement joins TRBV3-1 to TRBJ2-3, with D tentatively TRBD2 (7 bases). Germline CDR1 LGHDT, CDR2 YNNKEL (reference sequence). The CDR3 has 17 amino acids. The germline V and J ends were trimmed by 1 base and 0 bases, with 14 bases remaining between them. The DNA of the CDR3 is TGTGCCAGCAGCCAAGCGTGGGCGGGGGCTAGCACAGATACGCAGTATTTT. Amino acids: CASSQAWAGASTDTQYF.

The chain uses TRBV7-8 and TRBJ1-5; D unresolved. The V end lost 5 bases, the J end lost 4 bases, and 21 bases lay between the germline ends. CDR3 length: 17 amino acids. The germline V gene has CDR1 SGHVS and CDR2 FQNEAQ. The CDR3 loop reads CASSVSPALSRNQPQHF. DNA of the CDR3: TGTGCCAGCAGCGTTAGTCCCGCCCTGAGTCGGAATCAGCCCCAGCATTTT.

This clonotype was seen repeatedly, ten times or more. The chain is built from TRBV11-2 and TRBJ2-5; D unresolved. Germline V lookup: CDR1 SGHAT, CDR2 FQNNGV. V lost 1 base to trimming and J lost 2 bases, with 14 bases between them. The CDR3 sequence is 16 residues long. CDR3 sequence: CASSLVAAVKQETQYF. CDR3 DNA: TGTGCCAGCAGCTTAGTTGCCGCTGTTAAACAAGAGACCCAGTACTTC.

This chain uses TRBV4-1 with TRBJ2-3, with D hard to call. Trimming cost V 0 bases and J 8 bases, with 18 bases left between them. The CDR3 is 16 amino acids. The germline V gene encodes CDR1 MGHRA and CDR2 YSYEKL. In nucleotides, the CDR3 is TGCGCCAGCAGCCAAGAGAGCGCAGATAGGTCGGGTACGCAGTATTTT. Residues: CASSQESADRSGTQYF.

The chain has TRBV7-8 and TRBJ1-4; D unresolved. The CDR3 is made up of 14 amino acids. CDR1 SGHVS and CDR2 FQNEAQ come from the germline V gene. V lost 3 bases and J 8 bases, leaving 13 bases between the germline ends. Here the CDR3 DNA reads TGTGCCAGCAGCTTGTGGACGGGGAAGGAAAAACTGTTTTTT. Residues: CASSLWTGKEKLFF.

Here the CDR3 reads CASSQASPSGGNNEQFF. In DNA form, the CDR3 reads TGTGCCAGCAGCCAAGCTTCCCCTAGCGGGGGGAACAATGAGCAGTTCTTC. V gene TRBV4-2 combines with J gene TRBJ2-1, with 11 nucleotides matching TRBD2. Germline V lookup: CDR1 LGHNA, CDR2 YNFKEQ. The J segment lost 5 bases and the V segment lost 1 base, leaving 7 bases of the junction unmatched. CDR3 length equals 17 residues.

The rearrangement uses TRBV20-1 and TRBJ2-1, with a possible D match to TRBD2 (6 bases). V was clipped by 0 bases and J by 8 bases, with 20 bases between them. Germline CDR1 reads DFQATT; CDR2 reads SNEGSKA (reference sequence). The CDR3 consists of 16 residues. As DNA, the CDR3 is TGCAGTGCTAGAGATGATGACTCGGGAGATGCGGATGAGCAGTTCTTC. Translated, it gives CSARDDDSGDADEQFF.

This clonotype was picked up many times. CDR3 residues: CASSEAGGTNEQYF. The CDR3 DNA reads TGTGCCAGCAGTGAAGCAGGGGGTACTAACGAGCAGTACTTC. The rearrangement joins TRBV6-1 to TRBJ2-7, with D perhaps matching TRBD1 (6 bases). CDR3 length: 14 residues. V was cut by 0 bases and J by 5 bases, with 11 bases left in between. CDR1 MNHNS and CDR2 SASEGT come from the germline V gene.

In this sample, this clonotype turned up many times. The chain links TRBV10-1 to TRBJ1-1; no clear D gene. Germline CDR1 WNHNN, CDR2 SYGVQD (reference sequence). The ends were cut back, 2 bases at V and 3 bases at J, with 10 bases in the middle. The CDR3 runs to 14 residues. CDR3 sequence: CASSEDGPYTEAFF. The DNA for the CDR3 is TGCGCCAGCAGTGAGGATGGTCCGTACACTGAAGCTTTCTTT.

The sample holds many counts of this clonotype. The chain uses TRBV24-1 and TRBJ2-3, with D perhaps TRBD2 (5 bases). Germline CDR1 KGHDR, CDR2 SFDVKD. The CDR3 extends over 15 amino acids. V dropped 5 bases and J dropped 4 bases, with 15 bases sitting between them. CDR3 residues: CATSGSDRAADTQYF. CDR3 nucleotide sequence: TGTGCCACCAGTGGCTCGGATCGAGCGGCAGATACGCAGTATTTT.

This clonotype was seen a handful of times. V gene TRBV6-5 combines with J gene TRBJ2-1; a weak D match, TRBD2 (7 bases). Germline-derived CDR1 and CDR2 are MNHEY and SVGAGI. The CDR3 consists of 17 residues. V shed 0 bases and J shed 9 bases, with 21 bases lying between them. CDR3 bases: TGTGCCAGCAGTTACTCTCGGCGGGGGACCCCACAGGGTGAGCAGTTCTTC. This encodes CASSYSRRGTPQGEQFF.

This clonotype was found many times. Here the CDR3 DNA reads TGTGCCAGCAGCTCAACAGGTCTCACGAGCTCCTATAATTCACCCCTCCACTTT. This sequence encodes CASSSTGLTSSYNSPLHF. The chain has TRBV11-2 and TRBJ1-6, with D tentatively TRBD1 (5 bases). Germline V gene lookup returns CDR1 SGHAT and CDR2 FQNNGV. There are 18 residues in the CDR3. With 4 bases removed from V and 0 bases from J, the gap between germline ends came to 16 bases.

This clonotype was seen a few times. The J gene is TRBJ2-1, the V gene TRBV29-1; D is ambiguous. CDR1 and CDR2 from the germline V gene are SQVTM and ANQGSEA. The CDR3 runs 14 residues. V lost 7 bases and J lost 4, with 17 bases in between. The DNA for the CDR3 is TGCAGCGGGGAAGGGCCATTCCCTTACAATGAGCAGTTCTTC. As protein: CSGEGPFPYNEQFF.